This record looks at one TCR beta chain sequence and its context. Its antigen is unknown. The sample belongs to a study of CD4 T cells in relation to SARS-CoV-2 and coronaviruses. About the research overall: TCR beta CDR3s were sequenced after 10-day antigen culture of PBMCs.

The method was immunoSEQ multiplex PCR; TCRdb's version includes in-frame clones alone and lacks a portion of them. The data show tens of thousands of clones, 70% to 80% seen once. Points from the study as a whole: Monoreactive clones expanded significantly more to SARS-CoV-2 than crossreactive clones did.

CD4+ T cells from unexposed donors were obtained before the COVID-19 pandemic (2011-2018). After 10 to 11 days of culture, CD4+ T cells were isolated. The TCR sequence derives from a human donor in good health. Sequenced: CD4+ T cells from PBMCs, cultured in vitro.

The CDR3 region is CASSQRVANTGELFF. DNA for the CDR3: TGCGCCAGCAGCCAGCGGGTAGCGAACACCGGGGAGCTGTTTTTT. The V gene is TRBV4-3, the J gene TRBJ2-2; D may be TRBD2 (5 bases). The V end was cut by 3 bases, the J end by 0 bases, with 8 bases between. CDR1 is LGHNA, CDR2 YSLEER, per germline. This CDR3 region has 15 residues.